Following are 8 T cell receptor beta chains from one sample sequenced in a study of Ad26.COV2.S vaccination and SARS-CoV-2 variants. The method was immunoSEQ multiplex PCR; TCRdb's version includes in-frame clones alone and lacks a portion of them. The table lists fewer than 900,000 clones, approximately 88% of them singletons. Treatment described: around 19 received Ad26.COV2.S at low or high dose, single or two shots; several received placebo; per-sample allocation not given. Day 63 after the first injection of vaccine or placebo was the sampling time. This specimen consisted of peripheral blood, obtained in a trial of Ad26.COV2.S vaccine versus placebo. The source of these receptors is a person aged 18-65 years who received the Ad26.COV2.S COVID-19 vaccine or a placebo.

J is TRBJ2-7 and V is TRBV10-1; D gene unclear. From germline, CDR1 is WNHNN and CDR2 SYGVQD (reference sequence). V dropped 3 bases and J dropped 6 bases, with 12 bases sitting between them. The CDR3 totals 13 residues. DNA of the CDR3: TGCGCCAGCAGTGATATGGTGATTGGCGAGCAGTACTTC. The encoded protein is CASSDMVIGEQYF.

This chain connects TRBV3-1 (or the pseudogene TRBV3-2) to TRBJ2-3, with D perhaps TRBD1 or TRBD2 (5 bases each). CDR1 and CDR2 (germline): LGHDT, YNNKEL (reference sequence). This CDR3 contains 15 residues. Trimming cost V 1 base and J 1 base, with 9 bases left between them. The CDR3 DNA follows: TGTGCCAGCAGCCAAGCTGGGGGTGGCACAGATACGCAGTATTTT. It specifies CASSQAGGGTDTQYF.

The chain links TRBV5-1 to TRBJ2-7, with D possibly matching TRBD2 (6 bases). The CDR3 sequence is 17 residues long. The ends were cut back, 0 bases at V and 4 bases at J, with 20 bases in the middle. The V gene's germline CDR1 is SGHRS and CDR2 YFSETQ. CDR3 DNA sequence: TGCGCCAGCAGCTTGGCCGGGACTCCCGGTTTGCTGTACGAGCAGTACTTC. This codes for CASSLAGTPGLLYEQYF.

In the case of this clone: Other DNA sequences in the sample encode the same CDR3. The genes are TRBV18 and TRBJ2-5; unclear D gene. The CDR3 runs to 13 residues. Germline V gene sequence: CDR1 KGHSH, CDR2 LQKENI. The V and J ends lost 3 bases and 4 bases respectively, with 9 bases between them. In DNA, the CDR3 is TGTGCCAGCTCACCCCCGGGTAGAGAGACCCAGTACTTC. This codes for CASSPPGRETQYF.

The genes are TRBV7-2 and TRBJ2-7; D is possibly TRBD1 (5 bases). Germline V gene lookup returns CDR1 SGHTA and CDR2 FQGNSA. The CDR3 sequence is 15 residues long. V lost 6 bases and J 3 bases, leaving 18 bases between the germline ends. CDR3 sequence reads: CASSFGAETYYEQYF. CDR3 sequence (DNA): TGTGCCAGCAGTTTTGGGGCAGAGACTTACTACGAGCAGTACTTC.

CDR3 sequence reads: CASSSRGGYTF. CDR3 DNA sequence: TGTGCCAGCAGCTCGAGGGGGGGCTACACCTTC. The genes are TRBV5-6 and TRBJ1-2; possible D gene TRBD1, 6 bases. The length of the CDR3 is 11 residues. The V end was cut by 3 bases, the J end by 8 bases, with 8 bases between. From germline, CDR1 is SGHDT and CDR2 YYEEEE.

The chain recombines TRBV2 with TRBJ2-5; D may be TRBD1 (5 bases). The CDR3 has 14 amino acids. Trimming stripped 2 bases from V and 7 bases from J, with 14 bases between. Germline CDR1 and CDR2: SNHLY and FYNNEI. CDR3 amino acids: CASSERTSSGTQYF. Written as DNA, the CDR3 is TGTGCCAGCAGTGAACGGACAAGCTCCGGGACCCAGTACTTC.

J is TRBJ1-5 and V is TRBV19; TRBD1 aligns across 9 bases. The V and J ends lost 5 bases and 6 bases, in that order; junction bases with no gene match: 8. CDR3 size: 15 residues. Germline V lookup: CDR1 LNHDA, CDR2 SQIVND (reference sequence). CDR3 sequence: CASSLGQGSGQPQHF. CDR3 DNA: TGTGCCAGTAGTCTAGGACAGGGGTCCGGTCAGCCCCAGCATTTT. The complete variable domain, with remaining parts taken from reference TRBV19 and TRBJ1-5, reads DGGITQSPKYLFRKEGQNVTLSCEQNLNHDAMYWYRQDPGQGLRLIYYSQIVNDFQKGDIAEGYSVSREKKESFPLTVTSAQKNPTAFYLCASSLGQGSGQPQHFGDGTRLSIL.